This is a list of T cell receptor beta chains from one sample in a study of T cells expressing NK-cell markers. TCRdb re-called the 5' RACE reads and gives one entry per CDR3 protein, without DNA. Its table lists 500,000 to 600,000 distinct CDR3 sequences. Sequencing was performed on blood T cells: a sorted CD56 or NKG2C T cell subset, CD4+ or CD8+ T cells, or bulk PBMC T cells (not recorded which). The receptors derive from a young man in good health. Both conserved end residues are part of each CDR3.

v_gene: TRBV12-3/TRBV12-4; j_gene: TRBJ2-3; CDR3aa: CASSLALWGQGSDTQYF
v_gene: TRBV12-3/TRBV12-4; j_gene: TRBJ2-1; CDR3aa: CASREGNEQFF
v_gene: TRBV7-6; j_gene: TRBJ2-1; CDR3aa: CASSSFEVNPPNEQFF
v_gene: TRBV20-1; j_gene: TRBJ2-1; CDR3aa: CSAQYSSGRAGNEQFF
v_gene: TRBV23-1; j_gene: TRBJ2-7; CDR3aa: CASSQRESPYEQYF
v_gene: TRBV6-2/TRBV6-3; j_gene: TRBJ2-7; CDR3aa: CASSYVVGASGRGGYEQYF
v_gene: TRBV2; j_gene: TRBJ2-1; CDR3aa: CASAGLAAGNEQFF
v_gene: TRBV12-3/TRBV12-4; j_gene: TRBJ2-1; CDR3aa: CASRGIAGGVKILYNEQFF
v_gene: TRBV9; j_gene: TRBJ2-1; CDR3aa: CASSKLAGGDNEQFF
v_gene: TRBV5-1; j_gene: TRBJ2-1; CDR3aa: CASSFGTPGLYLPFF
v_gene: TRBV5-1; j_gene: TRBJ2-6; CDR3aa: CASSLARQGGTNVLTF
v_gene: TRBV7-9; j_gene: TRBJ2-1; CDR3aa: CASSPRSGDNEQFF
v_gene: TRBV7-2; j_gene: TRBJ1-5; CDR3aa: CASSLAPGGNQPQHF
v_gene: TRBV6-1; j_gene: TRBJ1-6; CDR3aa: CASSQAGGPPLHF
v_gene: TRBV12-3/TRBV12-4; j_gene: TRBJ2-1; CDR3aa: CASSPYYNEQFF
v_gene: TRBV5-6; j_gene: TRBJ2-5; CDR3aa: CASSFSGQGIQETQYF
v_gene: TRBV28; j_gene: TRBJ1-2; CDR3aa: CASSFLGAGGSIYGYTF
v_gene: TRBV29-1; j_gene: TRBJ2-5; CDR3aa: CSVGRGGETQYF
v_gene: TRBV5-4; j_gene: TRBJ2-7; CDR3aa: CASSLVGRSYEQYF
v_gene: TRBV6-5; j_gene: TRBJ1-1; CDR3aa: CASSSPTGMAFF
v_gene: TRBV10-3; j_gene: TRBJ2-3; CDR3aa: CAISERTGVFTDTQYF
v_gene: TRBV12-3/TRBV12-4; j_gene: TRBJ2-1; CDR3aa: CASRTSGSGRNEQFF
v_gene: TRBV29-1; j_gene: TRBJ1-2; CDR3aa: CSVVAGALANYGYTF
v_gene: TRBV2; j_gene: TRBJ2-5; CDR3aa: CASTESGETQYF
v_gene: TRBV20-1; j_gene: TRBJ2-1; CDR3aa: CSASGLAGGQNNEQFF
v_gene: TRBV24-1; j_gene: TRBJ2-1; CDR3aa: CATSAWGASGNNEQFF
v_gene: TRBV7-2; j_gene: TRBJ1-1; CDR3aa: CASSPSFDSVNTEAFF
v_gene: TRBV7-8; j_gene: TRBJ2-3; CDR3aa: CASSRASLKDTQYF
v_gene: TRBV29-1; j_gene: TRBJ2-3; CDR3aa: CSVPSPSTDTQYF
v_gene: TRBV10-3; j_gene: TRBJ2-5; CDR3aa: CAISQHGRETQYF
v_gene: TRBV7-8; j_gene: TRBJ2-1; CDR3aa: CASSLSVGLQGSNEQFF
v_gene: TRBV6-2/TRBV6-3; j_gene: TRBJ2-1; CDR3aa: CASSYGSAGLSYNEQFF
v_gene: TRBV28; j_gene: TRBJ2-3; CDR3aa: CASSLSWDTQYF
v_gene: TRBV9; j_gene: TRBJ2-3; CDR3aa: CASSARRRGDTQYF
v_gene: TRBV20-1; j_gene: TRBJ2-1; CDR3aa: CSAQDRGPYNEQFF
v_gene: TRBV5-1; j_gene: TRBJ2-4; CDR3aa: CASSLDPGGAGKNIQYF
v_gene: TRBV11-2; j_gene: TRBJ1-3; CDR3aa: CASSDWTASSGNTIYF
v_gene: TRBV12-3/TRBV12-4; j_gene: TRBJ2-2; CDR3aa: CASSSQQEGELFF
v_gene: TRBV25-1; j_gene: TRBJ2-1; CDR3aa: CASSEYKGSPRFF
v_gene: TRBV5-1; j_gene: TRBJ2-7; CDR3aa: CASSPRASGSYEQYF
v_gene: TRBV7-6; j_gene: TRBJ2-3; CDR3aa: CASSLVSAPAQITQYF
v_gene: TRBV12-3/TRBV12-4; j_gene: TRBJ1-5; CDR3aa: CASSLLGQPQHF
v_gene: TRBV6-1; j_gene: TRBJ2-1; CDR3aa: CASSSQDFSYNEQFF
v_gene: TRBV6-2/TRBV6-3; j_gene: TRBJ2-2; CDR3aa: CASREGVRTGELFF
v_gene: TRBV5-1; j_gene: TRBJ2-2; CDR3aa: CASHVQGATGELFF
v_gene: TRBV19; j_gene: TRBJ2-2; CDR3aa: CASSIIAATGELFF
v_gene: TRBV20-1; j_gene: TRBJ1-4; CDR3aa: CSALGGQANEKLFF
v_gene: TRBV7-6; j_gene: TRBJ2-1; CDR3aa: CASSLAKESTSGSRWFEQFF
v_gene: TRBV7-2; j_gene: TRBJ1-4; CDR3aa: CASSLIRGSGEKLFF
v_gene: TRBV11-2; j_gene: TRBJ2-1; CDR3aa: CASSLARWDYNEQFF
v_gene: TRBV28; j_gene: TRBJ2-7; CDR3aa: CASSLNGVNSGEQYF
v_gene: TRBV24-1; j_gene: TRBJ2-1; CDR3aa: CATRETGLGNEQFF
v_gene: TRBV5-1; j_gene: TRBJ2-2; CDR3aa: CASSSALAWELFF
v_gene: TRBV27; j_gene: TRBJ2-5; CDR3aa: CASSLRLPQAYQETQYF
v_gene: TRBV20-1; j_gene: TRBJ2-2; CDR3aa: CSARVRGTGELFF